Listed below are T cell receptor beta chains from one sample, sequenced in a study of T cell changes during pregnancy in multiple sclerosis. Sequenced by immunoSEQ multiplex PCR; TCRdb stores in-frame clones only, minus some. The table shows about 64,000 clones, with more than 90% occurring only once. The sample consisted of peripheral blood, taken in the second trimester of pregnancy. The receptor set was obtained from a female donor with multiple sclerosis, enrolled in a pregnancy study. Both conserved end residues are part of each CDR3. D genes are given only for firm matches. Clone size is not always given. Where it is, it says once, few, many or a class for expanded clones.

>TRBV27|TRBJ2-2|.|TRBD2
CASSPGLAGTGELFF
TGTGCCAGCAGCCCCGGACTAGCGGGAACCGGGGAGCTGTTTTTT
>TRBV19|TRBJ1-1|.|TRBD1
CASTGQSNTEAFF
TGTGCCAGTACGGGACAGTCGAACACTGAAGCTTTCTTT
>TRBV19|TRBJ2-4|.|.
CASSSGDIQYF
TGTGCCAGTAGTTCCGGGGACATTCAGTACTTC
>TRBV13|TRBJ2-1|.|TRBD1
CASSGRGLSYNEQFF
TGTGCCAGCAGCGGCAGGGGGCTGAGCTACAATGAGCAGTTCTTC
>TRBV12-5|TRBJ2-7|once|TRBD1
CASGLVPRDSLPSYEQYF
TGTGCTAGTGGTTTGGTACCCCGGGACAGCCTACCATCCTACGAGCAGTACTTC
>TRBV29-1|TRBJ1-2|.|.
CSVSSRVELVYGYTF
TGCAGCGTTAGTAGCCGGGTGGAATTAGTTTATGGCTACACCTTC
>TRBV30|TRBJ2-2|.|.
CAWRPGIGPGELFF
TGTGCCTGGCGACCCGGGATCGGGCCCGGGGAGCTGTTTTTT
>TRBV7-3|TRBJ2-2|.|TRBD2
CASSLYGRGTGELFF
TGTGCCAGCAGCTTATACGGGAGGGGGACCGGGGAGCTGTTTTTT
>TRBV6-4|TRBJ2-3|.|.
CASSDSLATDTQYF
TGTGCCAGCAGTGACTCCCTAGCCACAGATACGCAGTATTTT
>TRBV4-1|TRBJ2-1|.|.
CASSQDWQAQFF
TGCGCCAGCAGCCAAGATTGGCAGGCGCAGTTCTTC
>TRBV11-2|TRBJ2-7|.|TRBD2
CASRQGLAVYEQYF
TGTGCCAGCAGACAGGGACTAGCCGTCTACGAGCAGTACTTC
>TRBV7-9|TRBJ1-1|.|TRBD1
CASSPRQGALITEAFF
TGTGCCAGCAGCCCTAGACAGGGGGCCCTGATCACTGAAGCTTTCTTT
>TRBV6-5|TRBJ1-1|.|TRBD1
CASRQQGGIEAFF
TGTGCCAGCAGACAACAGGGGGGGATTGAAGCTTTCTTT
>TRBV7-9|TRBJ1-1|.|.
CASSSPLGGANETFF
TGTGCCAGCAGCTCTCCGTTAGGTGGGGCAAATGAGACTTTCTTT
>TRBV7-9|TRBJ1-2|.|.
CASSPGGGLRGYTF
TGTGCCAGCAGCCCCGGGGGGGGGCTTAGGGGCTACACCTTC
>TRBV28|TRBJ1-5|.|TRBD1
CASRPTGGGQPQHF
TGTGCCAGCAGACCCACAGGGGGCGGTCAGCCCCAGCATTTT
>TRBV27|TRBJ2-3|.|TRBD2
CASSLGRGLAGGRTDTQYF
TGTGCCAGCAGTTTAGGCAGAGGACTAGCGGGAGGGCGCACAGATACGCAGTATTTT
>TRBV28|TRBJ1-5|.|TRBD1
CASSPGTGTQHF
TGTGCCAGCAGTCCCGGGACAGGGACTCAGCATTTT
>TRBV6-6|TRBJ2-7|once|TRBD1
CASRKPGQGGYEQYF
TGTGCCAGCAGAAAACCGGGACAGGGAGGCTACGAGCAGTACTTC
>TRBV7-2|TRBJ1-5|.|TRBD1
CASSSYRDSRVYSNQPQHF
TGTGCCAGCAGCTCATACCGGGACAGCCGTGTCTATAGCAATCAGCCCCAGCATTTT
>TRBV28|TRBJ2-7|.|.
CASREGTATYEQYF
TGTGCCAGCAGGGAGGGGACAGCAACCTACGAGCAGTACTTC
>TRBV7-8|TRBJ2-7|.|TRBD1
CASSLAPGGEQYF
TGTGCCAGCAGCTTAGCTCCAGGGGGTGAGCAGTACTTC
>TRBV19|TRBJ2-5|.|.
CASSTGTSQETQYF
TGTGCCAGTAGTACTGGGACATCTCAAGAGACCCAGTACTTC
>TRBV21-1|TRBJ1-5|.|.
CASSTDRGQVGNQPQHF
TGTGCCAGCAGCACGGACAGGGGGCAAGTTGGCAATCAGCCCCAGCATTTT
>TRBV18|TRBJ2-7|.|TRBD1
CASSSRTGHDEQYF
TGTGCCAGCTCAAGCCGGACAGGGCACGACGAGCAGTACTTC
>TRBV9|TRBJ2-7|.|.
CASSSRGGPYEQYF
TGTGCCAGCAGCTCAAGAGGGGGTCCCTACGAGCAGTACTTC
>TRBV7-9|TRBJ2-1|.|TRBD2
CASSSRTGLAEFNEQFF
TGTGCCAGCAGCTCTCGTACGGGACTAGCAGAATTCAATGAGCAGTTCTTC
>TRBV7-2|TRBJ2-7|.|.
CASSQDSYEQYF
TGTGCCAGCAGCCAAGACTCATACGAGCAGTACTTC
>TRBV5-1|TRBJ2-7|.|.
CASSLPAYEQYF
TGCGCCAGCAGCTTGCCAGCGTACGAGCAGTACTTC
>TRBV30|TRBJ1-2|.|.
CAWSAGGGGYGYTF
TGTGCCTGGAGTGCGGGGGGGGGTGGCTATGGCTACACCTTC
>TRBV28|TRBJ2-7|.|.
CASSRAYEQYF
TGTGCCAGCAGCCGTGCCTACGAGCAGTACTTC
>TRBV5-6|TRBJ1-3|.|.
CASSLGAAGNTIYF
TGTGCCAGCAGCTTGGGAGCCGCTGGAAACACCATATATTTT
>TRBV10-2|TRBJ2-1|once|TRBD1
CASSESQGAINEQFF
TGCGCCAGCAGTGAGTCGCAGGGGGCAATCAATGAGCAGTTCTTC